These T cell receptor beta chains were read from a single sample in a study of neurological immune-mediated disorders. MiXCR was run by TCRdb on the 5' RACE reads, yielding one entry per CDR3 protein. The table has 55,000 to 75,000 distinct CDR3 sequences, approximately 5.1% seen once. The sequencing input was PBMCs. The source is a human donor with multiple sclerosis. The donor label of this sample is uncertain. Both conserved end residues are part of each CDR3. D genes are given only for firm matches. Clone size is given as once, few, many or a size class.

v_call	clone_size	j_call	d_call	cdr3_nt	cdr3_aa
TRBV10-3	many	TRBJ1-6	TRBD1	TGTGCCATCACTCAGGGGGCAGGTAATTCACCCCTCCACTTT	CAITQGAGNSPLHF
TRBV5-1	many	TRBJ1-1	TRBD1	TGCGCCAGCAGCTACAGGGGGCTGAACACTGAAGCTTTCTTT	CASSYRGLNTEAFF
TRBV25-1	many	TRBJ1-3	NA	TGTGCCAGCAGTGATTACACCATATATTTT	CASSDYTIYF
TRBV20-1	many	TRBJ1-5	NA	TGCAGTGCTAGTATAGGGGTTCAGCCCCAGCATTTT	CSASIGVQPQHF
TRBV20-1	many	TRBJ1-3	NA	TGCAGTGCTAGGAAGGACTCTGGAAACACCATATATTTT	CSARKDSGNTIYF
TRBV7-2	many	TRBJ2-7	NA	TGTGCCAGCAGCTTTAGCCCCTTGAGCTCGCAGTACTTC	CASSFSPLSSQYF
TRBV9	once	TRBJ1-3	TRBD1	TGTGCCAGCAGCTCCTGGACAGGGGAAAACACCATATATTTT	CASSSWTGENTIYF
TRBV24-1	many	TRBJ2-1	TRBD2	TGTGCCACCAGTGCTAGCGGGGGCCCTTACAATGAGCAGTTCTTC	CATSASGGPYNEQFF
TRBV5-1	many	TRBJ1-6	NA	TGCGCCAGCAGACTGATTTCAGGAGAGTCACCCCTCCACTTT	CASRLISGESPLHF
TRBV12-3/TRBV12-4	many	TRBJ1-5	TRBD1	TGTGCCAGCAGTTCAGCAGGGACAGGGGGCGATCAGCCCCAGCATTTT	CASSSAGTGGDQPQHF